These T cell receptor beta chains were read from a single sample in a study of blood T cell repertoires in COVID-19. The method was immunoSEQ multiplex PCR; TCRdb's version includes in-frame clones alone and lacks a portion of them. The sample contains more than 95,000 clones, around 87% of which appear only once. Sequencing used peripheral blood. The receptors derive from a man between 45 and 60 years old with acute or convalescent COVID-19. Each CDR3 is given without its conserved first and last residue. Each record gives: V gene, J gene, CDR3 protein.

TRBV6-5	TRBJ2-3	ATWTGPTTDTQY
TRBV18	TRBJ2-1	ASWGGQGYEQF
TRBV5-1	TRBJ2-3	ASSLAGTSTDTQY
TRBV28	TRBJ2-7	ASSSLGQEQY
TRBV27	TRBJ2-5	ASSFGGGDLETQY
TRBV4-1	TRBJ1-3	ASSHPGHLSGNTIY
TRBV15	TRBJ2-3	ATSRDQGGTDTQY
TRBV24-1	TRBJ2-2	ATSERDRGATGELF
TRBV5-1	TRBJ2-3	ASSGRLAGDTQY
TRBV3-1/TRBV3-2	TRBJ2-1	ASSQFSASRANNEQF
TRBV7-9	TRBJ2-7	ASSFLAGGFDEQY
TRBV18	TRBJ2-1	ASSPEAARSYNEQF
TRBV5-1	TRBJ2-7	ASSLGTSGPSYEQY
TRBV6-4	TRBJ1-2	ASSESDRDNPGYT
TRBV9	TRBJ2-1	ASSPGTGSYNEQF
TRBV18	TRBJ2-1	ASSPSGQTSGRFF
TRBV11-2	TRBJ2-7	ASSLDLGVYEQY
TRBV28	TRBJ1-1	ASSTGSRTEAF
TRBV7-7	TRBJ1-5	ASSPDSISNQPQH
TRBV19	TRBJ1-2	ASSEKRQGAYGYT
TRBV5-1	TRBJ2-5	ASMVSGRQETQY
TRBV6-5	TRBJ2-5	ASNLAGGRETQY
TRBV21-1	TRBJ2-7	ASRTGTSGSYEQY
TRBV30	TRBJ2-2	AWSRQNANTGELF
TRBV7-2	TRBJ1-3	ASSPRLAGNTIY